A selection of T cell receptor beta chains follows, all from one sample in a study of cytomegalovirus exposure and HLA in healthy donors. TCRdb keeps only in-frame clones here, not all; method: immunoSEQ multiplex PCR. Of around 64,000 clones in the sample, roughly 88% were seen once. The sample comprised PBMCs. Receptor source: a woman aged 30 to 39 in good health and CMV-seronegative. Each CDR3 is given with its conserved first and last residue. D genes are given only for firm matches. Size tells how often a clone was seen (once, few, many) or the class of an expanded clone, and some rows leave it out.

clone size	V gene	D gene	J gene	CDR3 protein	CDR3 DNA
-	TRBV7-7	TRBD2	TRBJ2-3	CASSSSSGSTDTQYF	TGTGCTAGCAGCTCCTCTAGCGGTAGCACAGATACGCAGTATTTT
-	TRBV28	TRBD1	TRBJ1-2	CAGNGQGAGNYGYTF	TGTGCCGGCAATGGACAGGGCGCTGGCAACTATGGCTACACCTTC
-	TRBV7-9	-	TRBJ1-2	CASSLDLGSGGYTF	TGTGCCAGCAGCTTAGATCTGGGATCAGGGGGCTACACCTTC
-	TRBV5-8	-	TRBJ1-1	CASSLPRVEAFF	TGTGCCAGCAGCTTGCCCAGGGTCGAAGCTTTCTTT
-	TRBV7-6	TRBD1	TRBJ2-5	CASSPGQGSTQETQYF	TGTGCCAGCAGCCCTGGACAGGGGAGTACACAAGAGACCCAGTACTTC
-	TRBV5-8	-	TRBJ1-4	CASSLGRVEKLFF	TGTGCCAGCAGCCTGGGCAGGGTTGAAAAACTGTTTTTT
-	TRBV4-3	TRBD1	TRBJ1-2	CASSHRDRGPNCGYTF	TGCGCCAGCAGCCACCGGGACAGGGGTCCTAACTGTGGCTACACCTTC
few	TRBV6-5	-	TRBJ1-4	CASKFFGIPNEKLFF	TGTGCCAGCAAATTTTTCGGGATCCCAAATGAAAAACTGTTTTTT
-	TRBV6-1	-	TRBJ2-3	CASMARPYTQYF	TGTGCCAGCATGGCTAGACCATATACGCAGTATTTT
-	TRBV28	-	TRBJ1-3	CASSAGDGNTIYF	TGTGCCAGCAGCGCAGGGGACGGAAACACCATATATTTT
-	TRBV2	-	TRBJ1-2	CASSVRGAHYGYTF	TGTGCCAGCAGTGTTCGGGGGGCGCACTATGGCTACACCTTC
few	TRBV28	TRBD2	TRBJ2-1	CASSFWLAGRLNEQFF	TGTGCCAGCAGTTTCTGGCTAGCGGGAAGATTGAATGAGCAGTTCTTC
-	TRBV28	-	TRBJ2-4	CASSLGGTKNIQYF	TGTGCCAGCAGTTTAGGAGGGACCAAAAACATTCAGTACTTC
once	TRBV10-2	-	TRBJ2-7	CASRDKDYEQYF	TGCGCCAGCAGAGACAAAGACTACGAGCAGTACTTC
-	TRBV18	TRBD2	TRBJ2-1	CASSHGLAVSYNEQFF	TGTGCCAGCTCACACGGACTAGCGGTAAGTTACAATGAGCAGTTCTTC
-	TRBV5-1	TRBD1	TRBJ1-6	CASSNRDRGLSPLHF	TGCGCCAGCAGCAACCGGGACAGGGGCCTCTCACCCCTCCACTTT
-	TRBV5-4	-	TRBJ2-7	CASSLRDSGAYEQYF	TGTGCCAGCAGCCTGCGGGATAGCGGAGCCTACGAGCAGTACTTC
few	TRBV5-1	-	TRBJ2-6	CASTDSSGANVLTF	TGCGCCAGCACCGATAGCTCTGGGGCCAACGTCCTGACTTTC
-	TRBV7-8	TRBD2	TRBJ2-3	CASSFFLAGSTDTQYF	TGTGCCAGCAGCTTCTTCCTAGCGGGGAGCACAGATACGCAGTATTTT
-	TRBV6-1	-	TRBJ1-2	CASSEAGAVPLYGYTF	TGTGCCAGCAGTGAAGCGGGGGCAGTCCCCTTGTATGGCTACACCTTC
-	TRBV19	TRBD2	TRBJ2-7	CASSTLAGGSYEQYF	TGTGCCAGTAGTACCTTAGCGGGAGGATCCTACGAGCAGTACTTC
-	TRBV6-6	-	TRBJ2-7	CASSFRGHEGQYF	TGTGCCAGCAGTTTTCGCGGGCATGAGGGGCAGTACTTC
-	TRBV7-8	TRBD1	TRBJ1-4	CASSPYGTGKFGEKLFF	TGTGCCAGCAGCCCATACGGGACAGGGAAGTTTGGCGAAAAACTGTTTTTT
-	TRBV30	TRBD1	TRBJ1-1	CAWSDRGLEAFF	TGTGCCTGGAGTGACAGGGGGCTAGAAGCTTTCTTT
-	TRBV6-5	-	TRBJ1-3	CASSRGNRAGNTIYF	TGTGCCAGCAGCCGAGGGAACAGGGCCGGAAACACCATATATTTT
once	TRBV28	TRBD1	TRBJ2-5	CASSSTYRDRGQLQETQYF	TGTGCCAGCAGTTCCACCTATCGGGACAGGGGGCAGCTCCAAGAGACCCAGTACTTC
-	TRBV28	TRBD1	TRBJ2-7	CASSLVQGMYEQYF	TGTGCCAGCAGTTTAGTACAGGGGATGTACGAGCAGTACTTC
-	TRBV30	-	TRBJ1-2	CAWTEGGYGYTF	TGTGCCTGGACCGAGGGTGGCTATGGCTACACCTTC
-	TRBV30	TRBD1	TRBJ1-2	CAWSVDRADGYTF	TGTGCCTGGAGTGTGGACAGGGCAGATGGCTACACCTTC
-	TRBV4-3	-	TRBJ1-1	CASSQDIRGTEAFF	TGCGCCAGCAGCCAAGATATAAGGGGCACTGAAGCTTTCTTT
few	TRBV7-9	-	TRBJ1-1	CASSLSVSLNTEAFF	TGTGCCAGCAGCTTATCGGTCTCCCTGAACACTGAAGCTTTCTTT
-	TRBV5-1	-	TRBJ2-7	CASSLGGGVYEQYF	TGCGCCAGCAGCTTGGGAGGGGGGGTATACGAGCAGTACTTC
once	TRBV5-1	-	TRBJ2-3	CASSNGTSYTDTQYF	TGCGCCAGCAGCAACGGGACTTCGTACACAGATACGCAGTATTTT
-	TRBV15	TRBD2	TRBJ2-5	CATSRGRTSGQETQYF	TGTGCCACCAGCAGAGGACGGACTAGCGGACAAGAGACCCAGTACTTC
few	TRBV5-6	-	TRBJ1-2	CASSLSGFYGYTF	TGTGCCAGCAGCTTGTCGGGGTTCTATGGCTACACCTTC
-	TRBV27	TRBD2	TRBJ2-7	CASSSHGGRSIEQYF	TGTGCCAGCAGCTCCCATGGCGGGAGGTCTATCGAGCAGTACTTC
-	TRBV5-1	TRBD2	TRBJ2-3	CASSSGTSGDTQYF	TGCGCCAGCAGCTCAGGGACTAGCGGAGATACGCAGTATTTT
-	TRBV4-1	TRBD1	TRBJ2-1	CASSREWDSQNEQFF	TGCGCCAGCAGCCGTGAGTGGGACAGCCAGAATGAGCAGTTCTTC
-	TRBV19	TRBD1	TRBJ2-1	CASSAPGQGRNEQFF	TGTGCCAGTAGTGCCCCGGGACAGGGTCGAAATGAGCAGTTCTTC
-	TRBV6-1	TRBD1	TRBJ2-3	CASSGSRDRGRDTQYF	TGTGCCAGCAGTGGTTCCCGGGACAGGGGGCGAGATACGCAGTATTTT
-	TRBV5-4	TRBD1	TRBJ1-2	CASSLEAGGGYTF	TGTGCCAGCAGCTTGGAGGCAGGGGGGGGCTACACCTTC
once	TRBV28	TRBD1	TRBJ1-1	CASRTGQATEAFF	TGTGCCAGCAGAACCGGACAGGCCACTGAAGCTTTCTTT